These 20 T cell receptor beta chains were all obtained from the same sample, sequenced in a study of OX40 agonist ivuxolimab in advanced cancers. The protocol was immunoSEQ multiplex PCR, while the TCRdb copy is restricted to in-frame clones and leaves out a portion. This sample has approximately 61,000 clones, with about 85% found just once. Source: CD4+ or CD8+ T cells sorted from blood, taken in a trial of the OX40 agonist ivuxolimab. The receptors shown here come from an adult with an advanced solid tumor such as melanoma, head and neck, liver or kidney cancer.

The chain is built from TRBV7-2 and TRBJ1-6; D unclear. Trimming removed 2 bases from V and 10 bases from J, with 9 bases in between. The germline CDR1 and CDR2 sequences are SGHTA and FQGNSA. This CDR3 spans 13 amino acids. As DNA, the CDR3 is TGTGCCAGCAGCTTATTCCGGTCATCACCCCTCCACTTT. Translation: CASSLFRSSPLHF.

This clone occurred a few times. The V call is TRBV18, the J call TRBJ2-3; D unresolved. CDR1 KGHSH and CDR2 LQKENI come from the germline V gene. V lost 2 bases to trimming and J lost 2 bases, with 11 bases between them. The CDR3 spans 15 residues. The CDR3 DNA reads as TGTGCCAGCTCACCAGGATCAAGTCCCACAGATACGCAGTATTTT. This sequence encodes CASSPGSSPTDTQYF.

The chain has TRBV9 and TRBJ2-5; 8 positions agree with TRBD2. Per the germline V gene, CDR1 is SGDLS and CDR2 is YYNGEE. CDR3 length equals 16 residues. The J segment lost 5 bases and the V segment lost 4 bases, leaving 13 bases of the junction unmatched. Here the CDR3 reads CASSPGSGGRRETQYF. The DNA for the CDR3 is TGTGCCAGCAGCCCCGGCTCGGGGGGGAGGCGTGAGACCCAGTACTTC. Full variable domain (rest looked up from reference TRBV9 and TRBJ2-5): DSGVTQTPKHLITATGQRVTLRCSPRSGDLSVYWYQQSLDQGLQFLIQYYNGEERAKGNILERFSAQQFPDLHSELNLSSLELGDSALYFCASSPGSGGRRETQYFGPGTRLLVL.

This chain connects TRBV5-1 to TRBJ2-7; 8 bases are a match to TRBD1. V lost 4 bases and J lost 3; bases outside the gene matches: 6. Germline V gene data show CDR1 as SGHRS and CDR2 as YFSETQ. This CDR3 contains 14 residues. The CDR3 nucleotides are TGCGCCAGCAGCGGACAGGGTGGCAGCTACGAGCAGTACTTC. The encoded protein is CASSGQGGSYEQYF. Supplemented by reference TRBV5-1 and TRBJ2-7, the full variable domain reads KAGVTQTPRYLIKTRGQQVTLSCSPISGHRSVSWYQQTPGQGLQFLFEYFSETQRNKGNFPGRFSGRQFSNSRSEMNVSTLELGDSALYLCASSGQGGSYEQYFGPGTRLTVT.

This clone was detected only once. V is TRBV30 and J is TRBJ1-2; D may be TRBD1 (5 bases). This CDR3 comprises 11 residues. Per the germline V gene, CDR1 is GTSNPN and CDR2 is SVGIG (reference sequence). The V and J ends lost 7 bases and 3 bases respectively, with 9 bases between them. CDR3 in amino acids: CASLTDYGYTF. The CDR3 bases are TGTGCCTCACTGACAGACTATGGCTACACCTTC.

The chain joins TRBV7-3 to TRBJ1-6; 7 bases fit TRBD1. The CDR3 has 15 residues. The J segment lost 7 bases and the V segment lost 2 bases, leaving 5 bases of the junction unmatched. Germline CDR1 is SGHTA and CDR2 is FQGTGA. CDR3 amino acids: CASSLGEGANSPLHF. In nucleotides, the CDR3 is TGTGCCAGCAGCTTAGGGGAGGGGGCCAATTCACCCCTCCACTTT. The whole variable domain, remainder taken from reference TRBV7-3 and TRBJ1-6, is GAGVSQTPSNKVTEKGKYVELRCDPISGHTALYWYRQSLGQGPEFLIYFQGTGAADDSGLPNDRFFAVRPEGSVSTLKIQRTERGDSAVYLCASSLGEGANSPLHFGNGTRLTVT.

The chain links TRBV6-1 to TRBJ2-3; 8 positions match TRBD2. Germline V CDR1 and CDR2: MNHNS, SASEGT. The CDR3 contains 13 residues. The V and J ends lost 3 bases and 6 bases, in that order; junction bases with no gene match: 2. CDR3 in DNA: TGTGCCAGCAGTGATGCTAGCGGGGATACGCAGTATTTT. It translates to CASSDASGDTQYF.

The chain joins TRBV27 to TRBJ2-6, with a possible D match to TRBD2 (7 bases). The CDR3 is 16 residues long. The ends were cut back, 3 bases at V and 4 bases at J, with 13 bases in the middle. CDR1 and CDR2 from the germline V gene are MNHEY and SMNVEV (reference sequence). CDR3 in DNA: TGTGCCAGCAGTTTCCGGGGGGCCTTCGGGGCCAACGTCCTGACTTTC. It encodes CASSFRGAFGANVLTF. Drawing the rest from reference TRBV27 and TRBJ2-6, the complete variable domain is EAQVTQNPRYLITVTGKKLTVTCSQNMNHEYMSWYRQDPGLGLRQIYYSMNVEVTDKGDVPEGYKVSRKEKRNFPLILESPSPNQTSLYFCASSFRGAFGANVLTFGAGSRLTVL.

The gene calls are TRBV5-1 and TRBJ2-5, with TRBD1 identical over 8 bases. The J segment lost 3 bases and the V segment lost 4 bases, leaving 14 bases of the junction unmatched. Germline values: CDR1 SGHRS, CDR2 YFSETQ. This CDR3 has 17 residues. The CDR3 reads CASSPDRGPASEETQYF. Here the CDR3 DNA reads TGCGCCAGCAGCCCCGACAGGGGCCCAGCTTCCGAAGAGACCCAGTACTTC.

This clone is a singleton in its sample. The rearrangement joins TRBV4-2 to TRBJ2-5; 10 bases agree with TRBD2. This CDR3 comprises 15 residues. Germline V CDR1 and CDR2: LGHNA, YNFKEQ. With V trimmed by 1 base and J by 1 base, 0 bases remained unmatched. CDR3 region: CASSQGTSGQETQYF. The CDR3 nucleotides read TGTGCCAGCAGCCAAGGGACTAGCGGCCAAGAGACCCAGTACTTC.

V and J are TRBV19 and TRBJ2-7; 9 bases agree with TRBD2. There are 15 residues in the CDR3. After removal of 7 bases from V and 0 bases from J, the junction contained 7 bases not matched to a gene. Germline CDR1 is LNHDA and CDR2 is SQIVND (reference sequence). DNA of the CDR3: TGTGCCAGTATGAAGCGGGGGGCCCTCTCCTACGAGCAGTACTTC. It is translated as CASMKRGALSYEQYF.

This chain connects TRBV7-3 to TRBJ2-1; 8 bases align to TRBD1. The CDR3 extends over 15 amino acids. CDR1 and CDR2 (germline): SGHTA, FQGTGA. With V trimmed by 5 bases and J by 0 bases, 3 bases remained unmatched. The CDR3 reads CASSPGQGSYNEQFF. CDR3 DNA: TGTGCCAGCAGCCCCGGACAGGGCTCCTACAATGAGCAGTTCTTC.

V is TRBV7-9 and J is TRBJ1-2; D unclear. V dropped 7 bases and J dropped 7 bases, with 19 bases sitting between them. The CDR3 length is 14 residues. The V gene's germline CDR1 is SEHNR and CDR2 FQNEAQ (reference sequence). CDR3 sequence reads: CASTLEGRNGGYTF. Here the CDR3 DNA reads TGTGCCAGCACCCTAGAAGGACGTAACGGTGGCTACACCTTC.

The CDR3 DNA is TGTGCCAGCAGTCGCCGTGGGGGACAGTCTTTCTCCTATAATTCACCCCTCCACTTT. Its translation: CASSRRGGQSFSYNSPLHF. The V and J genes are TRBV27 and TRBJ1-6; 7 bases align to TRBD1. V trimming: 5 bases; J trimming: 0 bases; junction bases outside the gene matches: 13. This CDR3 spans 19 amino acids. In germline, CDR1 is MNHEY, CDR2 SMNVEV (reference sequence).

The gene calls are TRBV5-3 and TRBJ1-1, with D perhaps matching TRBD1 (5 bases). TRBV5-3 is sorted into the ORF group, with uncertain function. The CDR3 contains 13 residues. V was shortened by 1 base and J by 7 bases, with 11 bases between the two germline ends. CDR3 DNA sequence: TGTGCCAGAAGCTTGCACAGGTTCTTTGAAGCTTTCTTT. The encoded protein is CARSLHRFFEAFF.

This chain uses TRBV15 with TRBJ2-2; D may be TRBD2 (5 bases). This CDR3 has 13 amino acids. Trimming pared 4 bases from V and 7 bases from J, leaving 10 bases between. From germline, CDR1 is LNHNV and CDR2 YYDKDF (reference sequence). This CDR3 is CATSTIRGGELFF. CDR3 DNA: TGTGCCACCAGCACAATCCGGGGCGGGGAGCTGTTTTTT.

The chain couples TRBV4-1 to TRBJ2-1, with 7 bases aligning to TRBD2. V gave up 0 bases and J gave up 8 bases; unmatched junction bases: 16. The CDR3 runs to 18 residues. In germline, CDR1 is MGHRA, CDR2 YSYEKL. This CDR3 is CASSQELGGPGPQYEQFF. The CDR3 coding sequence is TGCGCCAGCAGCCAAGAATTGGGAGGGCCCGGCCCACAATATGAGCAGTTCTTC.

V usage is TRBV10-1 and J usage is TRBJ2-7, with TRBD1 identical over 7 bases. Germline V gene data show CDR1 as WNHNN and CDR2 as SYGVQD (reference sequence). J lost 3 bases, V lost 4 bases, and 3 bases had no gene match. The CDR3 totals 13 residues. This chain's CDR3 is CASSGQGFYEQYF. The CDR3 DNA reads TGCGCCAGCAGTGGACAGGGCTTCTACGAGCAGTACTTC.

The chain carries TRBV5-4 and TRBJ1-4; 7 bases are shared with TRBD1. After removal of 3 bases from V and 8 bases from J, the junction contained 7 bases not matched to a gene. Looked up from germline, CDR1 is SGHNT and CDR2 is YYREEE (reference sequence). The CDR3 extends over 14 amino acids. DNA of the CDR3: TGTGCCAGCAGCTCAAGACAGGGCGGGGAAAAACTGTTTTTT. It encodes CASSSRQGGEKLFF.

V is TRBV6-4 and J is TRBJ1-2; 7 bases align to TRBD1. The V and J ends lost 7 bases and 3 bases, in that order; junction bases with no gene match: 8. CDR1 is MRHNA and CDR2 is SNTAGT in the germline V gene. The CDR3 loop spans 14 amino acids. The CDR3 DNA is TGTGCCAGCACCGTACAGGGGTCCGACTATGGCTACACCTTC. Its translation is CASTVQGSDYGYTF.